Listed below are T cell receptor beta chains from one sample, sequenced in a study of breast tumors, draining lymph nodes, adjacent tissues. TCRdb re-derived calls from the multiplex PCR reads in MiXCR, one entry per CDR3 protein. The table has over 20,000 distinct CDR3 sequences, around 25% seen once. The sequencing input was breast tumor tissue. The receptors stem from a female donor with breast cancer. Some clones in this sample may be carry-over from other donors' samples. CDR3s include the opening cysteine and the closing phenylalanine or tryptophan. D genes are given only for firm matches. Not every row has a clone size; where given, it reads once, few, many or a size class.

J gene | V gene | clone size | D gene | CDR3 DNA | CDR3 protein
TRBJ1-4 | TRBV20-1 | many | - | TGCAGTGCTAGAGAGAGGGAGGTGGGGGGGGCAGGTGAAAAACTGTTTTTT | CSAREREVGGAGEKLFF
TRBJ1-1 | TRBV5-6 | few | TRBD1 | TGTGCCAGCAGCCGTGGACAGGGTTTAGCCGCTTTCTTT | CASSRGQGLAAFF
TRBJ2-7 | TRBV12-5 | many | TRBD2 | TGTGCTAGTGGCAGGGACTATTTCTACGAGCAGTACTTC | CASGRDYFYEQYF
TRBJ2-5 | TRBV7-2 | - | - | TGTGCCAGCAGCTTAGCATTGGCAGCGGTCCAAGGGACCCAGTACTTC | CASSLALAAVQGTQYF
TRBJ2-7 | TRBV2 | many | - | TGTGCCAGCAGTGAAACTTCATCAGGGGCCTACGAGCAGTACTTC | CASSETSSGAYEQYF
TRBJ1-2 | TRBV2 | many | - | TGTGCCAGCAGTGCCGTAGGCGAGGGCTACACCTTC | CASSAVGEGYTF
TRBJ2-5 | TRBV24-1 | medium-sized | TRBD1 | TGTGCCACCAGTGACCGTCCCGGGACAGGGAGGCAAGAGACCCAGTACTTC | CATSDRPGTGRQETQYF
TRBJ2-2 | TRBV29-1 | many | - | TGCAGCGTTCATGGTGTCGGCGGAACGAACACCGGGGAGCTGTTTTTT | CSVHGVGGTNTGELFF
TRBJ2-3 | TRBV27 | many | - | TGTGCCAGCAGTTTACTTCAGGGCACAGATACGCAGTATTTT | CASSLLQGTDTQYF
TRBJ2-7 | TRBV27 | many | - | TGTGCCAGCAGTATCGGGAGTGGGTCCTACGAGCAGTACTTC | CASSIGSGSYEQYF
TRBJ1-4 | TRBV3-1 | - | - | TGTGCCAGCAGCCGCGTGAAACTGTTTTTT | CASSRVKLFF
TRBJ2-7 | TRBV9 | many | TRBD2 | TGTGCCAGCAGCGCCGGGACTAGCGGGGCCAGGAGCTCCTACGAGCAGTACTTC | CASSAGTSGARSSYEQYF
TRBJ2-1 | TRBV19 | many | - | TGTGCCAGTAGTATTAGTGGGATGCAGGGTGAGCAGTTCTTC | CASSISGMQGEQFF
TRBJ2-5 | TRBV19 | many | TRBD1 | TGTGCCAGTAGTAGAGGGACAGGGGAACAAGAGACCCAGTACTTC | CASSRGTGEQETQYF
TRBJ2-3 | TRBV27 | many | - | TGTGCCAGCCACCTCGGAACGGCCACAGATACGCAGTATTTT | CASHLGTATDTQYF
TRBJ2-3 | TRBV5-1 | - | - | TGCGCCAGCAGCTTGCAGGGTCCCCCCACAGATATGCAGTATTTT | CASSLQGPPTDMQYF